This paragraph covers one T cell receptor beta chain sequence. Its antigen is not known. These data are taken from a study of OX40 agonist ivuxolimab in advanced cancers. Study-level information: Ivuxolimab, an antibody that agonizes OX40 (CD134), was administered to the patients. The dose of intravenous ivuxolimab that patients received every 2 weeks ranged from 0.01 to 10 mg/kg. From roughly 20 to 79 years was the age range, with a mean of roughly 59 years, and approximately 80% were male. Study findings and constraints: Certain nonresponders additionally had low normalized T-cell clonal expansion.

V was shortened by 10 bases and J by 2 bases, with 13 bases between the two germline ends. Germline values: CDR1 SGHTA, CDR2 FQGTGA. The CDR3 is 13 amino acids. Sequenced by immunoSEQ multiplex PCR; TCRdb stores in-frame clones only, minus some. The table lists approximately 66,000 clones, around 91% of them singletons. This TCR came from an adult with an advanced solid tumor such as melanoma, head and neck, liver or kidney cancer. The chain combines TRBV7-3 with TRBJ2-3; a weak D match, TRBD1 (6 bases). Source: CD4+ or CD8+ T cells sorted from blood, taken in a trial of the OX40 agonist ivuxolimab. CDR3 DNA sequence: TGTGCCATTTCGGGACAACTCACAGATACGCAGTATTTT. This encodes CAISGQLTDTQYF.